This T cell receptor beta chain came from a study of blood T cell repertoires in COVID-19. V dropped 5 bases and J dropped 1; count of bases not matched to a gene: 4. The germline gives CDR1 SGHTA, CDR2 FQGNSA. The CDR3 is 15 amino acids. Clones were sequenced by immunoSEQ multiplex PCR, and TCRdb holds only the in-frame ones, with some missing. The sample has around 370,000 clones, 88% seen once. V is TRBV7-2 and J is TRBJ1-1; 10 bases align to TRBD1. This clonotype was sampled from a woman aged 18 to 35 who had recovered from COVID-19. Material for sequencing was PBMCs or T cells enriched from blood (not recorded which). CDR3 DNA sequence: TGTGCCAGCAGCATAGACAGGGGGCAGAACACTGAAGCTTTCTTT. It is translated as CASSIDRGQNTEAFF.